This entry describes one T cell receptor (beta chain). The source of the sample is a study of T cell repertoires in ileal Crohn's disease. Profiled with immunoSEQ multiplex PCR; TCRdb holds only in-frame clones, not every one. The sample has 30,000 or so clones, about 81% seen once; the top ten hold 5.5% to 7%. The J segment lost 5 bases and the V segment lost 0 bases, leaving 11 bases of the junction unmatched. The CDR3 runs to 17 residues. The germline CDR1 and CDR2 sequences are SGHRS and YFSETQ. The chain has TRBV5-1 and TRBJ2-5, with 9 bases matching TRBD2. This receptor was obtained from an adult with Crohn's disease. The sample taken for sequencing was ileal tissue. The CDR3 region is CASSLVVAGDLRETQYF. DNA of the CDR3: TGCGCCAGCAGCTTGGTCGTAGCGGGGGATTTGAGGGAGACCCAGTACTTC.